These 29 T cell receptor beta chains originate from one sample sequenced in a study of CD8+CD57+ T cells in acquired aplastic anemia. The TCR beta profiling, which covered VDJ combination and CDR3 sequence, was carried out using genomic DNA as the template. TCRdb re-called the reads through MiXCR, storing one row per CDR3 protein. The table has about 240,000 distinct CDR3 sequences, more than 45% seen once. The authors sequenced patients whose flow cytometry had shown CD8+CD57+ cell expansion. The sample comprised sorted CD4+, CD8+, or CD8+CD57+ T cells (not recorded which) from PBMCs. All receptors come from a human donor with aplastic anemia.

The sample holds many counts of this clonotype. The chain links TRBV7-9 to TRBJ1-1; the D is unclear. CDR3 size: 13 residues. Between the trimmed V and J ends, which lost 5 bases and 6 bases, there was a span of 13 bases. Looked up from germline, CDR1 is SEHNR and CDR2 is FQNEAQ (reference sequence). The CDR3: CASSIDSTPEAFF. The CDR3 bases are TGTGCCAGCAGCATAGACTCGACTCCTGAAGCTTTCTTT.

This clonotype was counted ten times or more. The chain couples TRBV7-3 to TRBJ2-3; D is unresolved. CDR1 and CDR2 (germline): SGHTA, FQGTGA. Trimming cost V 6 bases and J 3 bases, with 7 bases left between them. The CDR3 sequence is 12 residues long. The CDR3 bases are TGTGCCAGCAGTTCGATTACAGATACGCAGTATTTT. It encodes CASSSITDTQYF.

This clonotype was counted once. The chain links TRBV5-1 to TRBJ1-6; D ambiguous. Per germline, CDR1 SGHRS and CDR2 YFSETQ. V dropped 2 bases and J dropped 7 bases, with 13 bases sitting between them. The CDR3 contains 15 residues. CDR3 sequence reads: CASSLSPYRNSPLHF. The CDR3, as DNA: TGCGCCAGCAGCTTATCACCCTACCGGAATTCACCCCTCCACTTT.

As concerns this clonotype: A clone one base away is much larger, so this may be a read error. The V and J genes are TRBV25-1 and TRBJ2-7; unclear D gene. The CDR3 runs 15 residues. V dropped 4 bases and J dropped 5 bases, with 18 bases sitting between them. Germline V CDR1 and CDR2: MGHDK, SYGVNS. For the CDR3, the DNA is TGTGCCAGCAGTGGTCCTCCTCGTCAGCTTGACGAGCAGTACTTC. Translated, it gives CASSGPPRQLDEQYF.

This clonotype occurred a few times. CDR3 residues: CASSWGVGSTEAFF. DNA for the CDR3: TGTGCCAGCTCCTGGGGTGTTGGGAGTACTGAAGCTTTCTTT. The V call is TRBV5-6, the J call TRBJ1-1; D unresolved. The V end was cut by 7 bases, the J end by 5 bases, with 18 bases between. The CDR3 is 14 amino acids. Germline V gene data show CDR1 as SGHDT and CDR2 as YYEEEE.

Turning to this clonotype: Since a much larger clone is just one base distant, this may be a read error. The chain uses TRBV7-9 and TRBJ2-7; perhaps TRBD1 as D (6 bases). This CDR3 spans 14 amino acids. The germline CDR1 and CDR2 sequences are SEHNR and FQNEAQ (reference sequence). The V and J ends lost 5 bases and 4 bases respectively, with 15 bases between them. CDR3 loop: CASSPWTVNYEQYF. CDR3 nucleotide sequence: TGTGCCAGCAGCCCCTGGACAGTTAATTACGAGCAGTACTTC.

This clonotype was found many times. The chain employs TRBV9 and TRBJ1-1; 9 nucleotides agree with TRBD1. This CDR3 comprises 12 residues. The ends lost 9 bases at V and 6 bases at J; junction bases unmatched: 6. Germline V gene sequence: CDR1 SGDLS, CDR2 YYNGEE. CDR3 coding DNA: TGTGCCACCCAACAGGGGGCTTCTGAAGCTTTCTTT. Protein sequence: CATQQGASEAFF.

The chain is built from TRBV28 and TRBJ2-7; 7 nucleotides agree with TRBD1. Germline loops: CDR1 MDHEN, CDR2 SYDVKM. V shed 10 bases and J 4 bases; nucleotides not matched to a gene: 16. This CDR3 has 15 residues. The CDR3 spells CATRTGVDFSYEQYF. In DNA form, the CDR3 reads TGTGCCACCAGAACAGGGGTCGATTTCAGTTACGAGCAGTACTTC.

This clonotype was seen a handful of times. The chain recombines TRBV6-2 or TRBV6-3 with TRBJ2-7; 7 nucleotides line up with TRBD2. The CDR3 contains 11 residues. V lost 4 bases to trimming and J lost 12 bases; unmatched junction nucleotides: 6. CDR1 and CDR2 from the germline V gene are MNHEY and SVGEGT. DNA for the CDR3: TGTGCCAGCAGTTTAACGGGAGGAATGTACTTC. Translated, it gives CASSLTGGMYF.

The CDR3 sequence is CASSQDRVETGELFF. The CDR3 DNA reads TGCGCCAGCAGCCAAGATCGTGTGGAAACCGGGGAGCTGTTTTTT. This rearrangement joins TRBV4-1 to TRBJ2-2; no clear D gene. With 0 bases removed from V and 5 bases from J, the gap between germline ends came to 10 bases. CDR3 length: 15 amino acids. Germline V gives CDR1 MGHRA, CDR2 YSYEKL.

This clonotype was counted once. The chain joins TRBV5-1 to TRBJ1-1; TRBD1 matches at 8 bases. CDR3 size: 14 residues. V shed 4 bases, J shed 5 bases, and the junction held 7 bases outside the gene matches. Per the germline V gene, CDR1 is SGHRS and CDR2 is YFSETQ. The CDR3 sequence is CASSTSQGVTEAFF. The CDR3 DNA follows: TGCGCCAGCAGCACCTCACAGGGGGTTACTGAAGCTTTCTTT. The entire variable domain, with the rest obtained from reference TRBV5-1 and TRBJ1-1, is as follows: KAGVTQTPRYLIKTRGQQVTLSCSPISGHRSVSWYQQTPGQGLQFLFEYFSETQRNKGNFPGRFSGRQFSNSRSEMNVSTLELGDSALYLCASSTSQGVTEAFFGQGTRLTVV.

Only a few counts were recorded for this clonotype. The CDR3 loop is CASSQETNSNQPQHF. CDR3 coding DNA: TGTGCCAGCAGCCAAGAAACAAATAGCAATCAGCCCCAGCATTTT. The chain joins TRBV3-1 to TRBJ1-5; D ambiguous. The germline V gene has CDR1 LGHDT and CDR2 YNNKEL (reference sequence). V lost 0 bases, J lost 0 bases, and 6 bases lay in between. The CDR3 is made up of 15 amino acids.

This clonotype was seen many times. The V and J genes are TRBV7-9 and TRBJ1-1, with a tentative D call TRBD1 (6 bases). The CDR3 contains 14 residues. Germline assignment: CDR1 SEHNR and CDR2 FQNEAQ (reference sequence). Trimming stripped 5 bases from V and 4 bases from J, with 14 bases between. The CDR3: CASSPEGEVTEAFF. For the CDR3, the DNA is TGTGCCAGCAGCCCTGAGGGGGAGGTCACTGAAGCTTTCTTT.

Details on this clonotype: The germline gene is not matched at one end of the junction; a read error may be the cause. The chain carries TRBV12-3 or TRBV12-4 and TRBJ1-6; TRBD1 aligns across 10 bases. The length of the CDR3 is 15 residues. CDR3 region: CAGSSPGTGDSPLHF. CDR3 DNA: TGTGCCGGCAGCTCACCCGGGACAGGGGATTCACCCCTCCACTTT.

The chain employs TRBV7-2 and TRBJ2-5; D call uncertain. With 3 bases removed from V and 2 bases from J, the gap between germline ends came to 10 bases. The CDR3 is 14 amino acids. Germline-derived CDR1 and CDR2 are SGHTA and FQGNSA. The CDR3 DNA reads TGTGCCAGCAGCTTTCAGACCCATCAAGAGACCCAGTACTTC. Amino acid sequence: CASSFQTHQETQYF. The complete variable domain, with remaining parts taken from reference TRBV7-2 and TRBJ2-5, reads GAGVSQSPSNKVTEKGKDVELRCDPISGHTALYWYRQSLGQGLEFLIYFQGNSAPDKSGLPSDRFSAERTGGSVSTLTIQRTQQEDSAVYLCASSFQTHQETQYFGPGTRLLVL.

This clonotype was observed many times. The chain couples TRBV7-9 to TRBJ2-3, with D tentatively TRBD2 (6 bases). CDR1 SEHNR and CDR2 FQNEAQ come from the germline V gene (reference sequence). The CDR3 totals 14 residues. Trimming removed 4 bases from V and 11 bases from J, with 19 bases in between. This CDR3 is CASSSGSAIIGQYF. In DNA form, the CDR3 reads TGTGCCAGCAGCTCCGGGAGCGCCATTATCGGGCAGTATTTT.

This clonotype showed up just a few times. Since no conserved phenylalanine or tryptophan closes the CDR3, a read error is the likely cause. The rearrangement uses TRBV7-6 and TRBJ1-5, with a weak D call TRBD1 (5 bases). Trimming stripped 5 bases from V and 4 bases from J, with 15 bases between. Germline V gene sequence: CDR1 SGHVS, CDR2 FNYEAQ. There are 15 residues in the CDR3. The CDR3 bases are TGTGCCAGCAGCCCAGGTCGAGGGGTAAATCAGCCCCAGCATCTT. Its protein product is CASSPGRGVNQPQHL.

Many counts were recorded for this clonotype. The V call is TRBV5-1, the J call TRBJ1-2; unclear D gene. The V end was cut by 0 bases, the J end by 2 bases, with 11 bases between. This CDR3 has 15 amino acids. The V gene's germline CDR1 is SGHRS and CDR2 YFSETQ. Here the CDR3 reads CASSLAYARNYGYTF. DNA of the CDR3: TGCGCCAGCAGCTTGGCTTACGCAAGAAACTATGGCTACACCTTC.

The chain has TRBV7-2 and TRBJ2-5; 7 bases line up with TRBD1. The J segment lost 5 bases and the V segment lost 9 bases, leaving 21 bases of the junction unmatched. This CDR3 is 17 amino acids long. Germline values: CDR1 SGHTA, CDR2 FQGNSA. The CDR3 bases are TGTGCCAGTAGTTACCTGACCCCGGGGACAGAAGCGGAGACCCAGTACTTC. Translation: CASSYLTPGTEAETQYF.

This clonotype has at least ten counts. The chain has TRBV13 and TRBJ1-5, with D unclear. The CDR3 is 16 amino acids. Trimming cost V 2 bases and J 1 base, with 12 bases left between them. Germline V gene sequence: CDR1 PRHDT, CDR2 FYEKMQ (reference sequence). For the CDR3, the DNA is TGTGCCAGCAGCTTAAGCAGCCAGAGGAGCAATCAGCCCCAGCATTTT. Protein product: CASSLSSQRSNQPQHF.

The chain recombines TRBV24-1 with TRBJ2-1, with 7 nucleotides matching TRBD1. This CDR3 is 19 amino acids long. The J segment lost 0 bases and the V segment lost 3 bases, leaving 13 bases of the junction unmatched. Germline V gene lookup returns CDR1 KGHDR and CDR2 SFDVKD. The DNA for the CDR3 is TGTGCCACCAGTGATGTAGGGGGCGTGCAATCCAGCTCCTACAATGAGCAGTTCTTC. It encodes CATSDVGGVQSSSYNEQFF.

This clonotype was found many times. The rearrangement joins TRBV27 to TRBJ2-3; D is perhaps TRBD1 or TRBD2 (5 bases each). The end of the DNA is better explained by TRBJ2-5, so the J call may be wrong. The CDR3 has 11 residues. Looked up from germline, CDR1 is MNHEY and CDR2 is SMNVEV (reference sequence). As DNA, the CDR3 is TGTGCCAGCAGTTTAGGGGGGACCCAGTACTTC. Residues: CASSLGGTQYF.

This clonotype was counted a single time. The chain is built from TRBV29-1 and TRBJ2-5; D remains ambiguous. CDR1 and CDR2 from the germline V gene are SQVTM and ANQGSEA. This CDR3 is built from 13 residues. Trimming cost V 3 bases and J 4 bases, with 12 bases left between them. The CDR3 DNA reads TGCAGCGTTGATTCGGCCCTCTCAGAGACCCAGTACTTC. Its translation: CSVDSALSETQYF. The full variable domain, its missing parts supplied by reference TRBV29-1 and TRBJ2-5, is SAVISQKPSRDICQRGTSLTIQCQVDSQVTMMFWYRQQPGQSLTLIATANQGSEATYESGFVIDKFPISRPNLTFSTLTVSNMSPEDSSIYLCSVDSALSETQYFGPGTRLLVL.

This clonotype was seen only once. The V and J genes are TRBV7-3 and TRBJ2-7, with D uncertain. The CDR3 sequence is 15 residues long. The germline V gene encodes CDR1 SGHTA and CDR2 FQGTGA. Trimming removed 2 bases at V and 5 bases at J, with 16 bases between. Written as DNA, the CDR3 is TGTGCCAGCAGCTTAGATACGGGCTCGGACCACGAGCAGTACTTC. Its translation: CASSLDTGSDHEQYF.

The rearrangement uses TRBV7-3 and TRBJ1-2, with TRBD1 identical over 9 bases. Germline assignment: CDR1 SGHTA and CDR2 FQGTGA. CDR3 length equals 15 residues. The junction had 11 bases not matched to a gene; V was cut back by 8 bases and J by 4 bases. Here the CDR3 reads CASPSADRGSYGYTF. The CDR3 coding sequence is TGTGCCAGCCCCAGCGCGGACAGGGGCTCCTATGGCTACACCTTC.

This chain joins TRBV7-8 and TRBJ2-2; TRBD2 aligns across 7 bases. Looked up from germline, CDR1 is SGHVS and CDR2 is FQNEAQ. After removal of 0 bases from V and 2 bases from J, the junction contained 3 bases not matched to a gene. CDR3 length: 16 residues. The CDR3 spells CASSLAATSNTGELFF. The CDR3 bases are TGTGCCAGCAGCTTAGCAGCGACTAGCAACACCGGGGAGCTGTTTTTT.

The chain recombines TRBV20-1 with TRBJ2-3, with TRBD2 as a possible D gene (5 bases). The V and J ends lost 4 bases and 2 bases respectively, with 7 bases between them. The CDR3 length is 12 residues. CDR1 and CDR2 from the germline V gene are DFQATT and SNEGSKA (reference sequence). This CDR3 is CSANGVTDTQYF. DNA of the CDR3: TGCAGTGCTAACGGGGTCACAGATACGCAGTATTTT.

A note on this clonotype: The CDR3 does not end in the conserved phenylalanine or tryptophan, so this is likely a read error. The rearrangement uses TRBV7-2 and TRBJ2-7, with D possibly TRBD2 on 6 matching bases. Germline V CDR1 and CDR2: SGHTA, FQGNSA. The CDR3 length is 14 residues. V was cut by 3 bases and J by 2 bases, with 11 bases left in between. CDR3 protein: CASSFGTPTYEQYS. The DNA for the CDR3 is TGTGCCAGCAGCTTCGGGACTCCGACCTACGAGCAGTACTCC.

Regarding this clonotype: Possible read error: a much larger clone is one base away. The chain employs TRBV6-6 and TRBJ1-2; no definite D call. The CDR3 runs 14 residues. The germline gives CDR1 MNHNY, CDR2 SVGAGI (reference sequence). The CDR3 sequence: CACSYSRVDDGYTF. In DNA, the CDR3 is TGTGCCTGCAGTTACTCTAGAGTTGACGATGGCTACACCTTC.